This T cell receptor beta chain was recorded in a study of shared clonotypes between healthy human individuals. Across the whole study: Three plates were used per donor for CD4 naive, three for CD4 memory, two for CD8 naive and one for CD8 memory. Study-level results: Among non-shared clonotypes, generation probabilities were lower than among those shared by all four donors.

Worth noting for this clone: Its antigen is currently unknown.

CDR3 length: 14 amino acids. The germline V gene has CDR1 ENHRY and CDR2 SYGVKD. Trimming removed 9 bases from V and 5 bases from J; junction bases left unmatched: 6. Assay used: immunoSEQ multiplex PCR; TCRdb lists only in-frame clones, some missing. The sample records some 1.4 million clones, over 95% being singletons. The chain joins TRBV10-3 to TRBJ2-7; 14 bases line up with TRBD2. Sequenced: naive CD4+ T cells sorted from blood. Described subset: CD45RA+ positively selected. The source of this sequence is a man aged 25-45 years in good health. The CDR3 coding sequence is TGTGCCATTAAAGGGACTAGCGGGAGAAACGAGCAGTACTTC. It encodes CAIKGTSGRNEQYF.